This TCR beta chain was sequenced for a study of shared clonotypes between healthy human individuals. The run depth of the assay was deep. TCRdb keeps only in-frame clones here, not all; method: immunoSEQ multiplex PCR. The profile covers about 480,000 clones, with 75% to 80% appearing a single time and under 15% taken by the ten largest. This TCR was sampled from a woman aged 40 to 49 in good health. Some clones in this sample may be carry-over from other donors' samples. Sequences were obtained from PBMCs.

The CDR3 protein is CASSPTQGDSGNTIYF. The CDR3 nucleotides are TGCGCCAGCAGCCCCACCCAGGGGGACTCTGGAAACACCATATATTTT. The chain couples TRBV4-1 to TRBJ1-3; 7 nucleotides agree with TRBD1. Germline loops: CDR1 MGHRA, CDR2 YSYEKL. The CDR3 has 16 residues. V dropped 4 bases and J dropped 0; count of bases not matched to a gene: 6.